The source of this T cell receptor beta chain is a study of monozygotic twins with inflammatory bowel disease. With no T cell sorting beforehand, total RNA was isolated from whole blood. The CDR3 is made up of 14 amino acids. Whole-study findings and limits: Healthy co-twins, by inverse Simpson, had higher TCRbeta diversity than their siblings with IBD.

On this clonotype itself: The antigen remains undetermined.

TCRalpha and TCRbeta cDNA underwent two nested PCRs of 16 and 9 cycles. From its re-call of the 5' RACE reads, TCRdb lists each CDR3 protein once, without DNA. This sample's table has some 450,000 distinct CDR3 sequences. This TCR came from a human donor with ulcerative colitis or Crohn's disease, or a healthy co-twin of an affected twin (not recorded which). This chain uses TRBV21-1 with TRBJ2-3; the D call of TRBD2 rests on TCRdb alone, since no DNA is present to check it. TRBV21-1 is designated a pseudogene. The material sequenced was blood. The chain's CDR3 is CASELAGSTDTQYF.